The rows below give T cell receptor beta chains drawn from one sample of a study of blood T cell repertoires in COVID-19. Profiling relied on immunoSEQ multiplex PCR, and the TCRdb table lists in-frame clones only, not all of them. The data hold over 150,000 clones, with more than 85% observed a single time. The sequenced material came from peripheral blood. The receptors come from a man aged 55-75 years with COVID-19, enrolled during active disease. Both conserved end residues are trimmed from each CDR3. A D gene is named only where the DNA matches it firmly.

d_call: -
j_call: TRBJ2-2
v_call: TRBV12-5
cdr3_aa: ASGILQGNTGELF

d_call: -
j_call: TRBJ2-3
v_call: TRBV9
cdr3_aa: ASSPTGSTDTQY

d_call: -
j_call: TRBJ1-2
v_call: TRBV5-8
cdr3_aa: ASSVLQATYGYT

d_call: -
j_call: TRBJ1-5
v_call: TRBV15
cdr3_aa: ATSRGGGSNQPQH

d_call: -
j_call: TRBJ1-1
v_call: TRBV10-3
cdr3_aa: AISESGGGTEAF

d_call: TRBD1
j_call: TRBJ1-1
v_call: TRBV11-1
cdr3_aa: ASSLRQGAQNTEAF

d_call: TRBD2
j_call: TRBJ2-7
v_call: TRBV19
cdr3_aa: ASSAGSGRLSYEQY

d_call: TRBD1
j_call: TRBJ2-5
v_call: TRBV18
cdr3_aa: ASSLGQGGETQY

d_call: TRBD1
j_call: TRBJ2-7
v_call: TRBV4-1
cdr3_aa: ASSQAGTGPYEQY

d_call: -
j_call: TRBJ2-1
v_call: TRBV12-3/TRBV12-4
cdr3_aa: ASSLGVGAEQF

d_call: TRBD1
j_call: TRBJ2-2
v_call: TRBV7-6
cdr3_aa: ASSLGSQGAGELF

d_call: -
j_call: TRBJ1-4
v_call: TRBV11-1
cdr3_aa: ASSQGNEKLF

d_call: TRBD2
j_call: TRBJ2-3
v_call: TRBV27
cdr3_aa: ASNKNLAGDTQY

d_call: -
j_call: TRBJ2-7
v_call: TRBV19
cdr3_aa: ASSRASFPSYEQY

d_call: -
j_call: TRBJ2-2
v_call: TRBV28
cdr3_aa: ASSLIAGNTGELF

d_call: -
j_call: TRBJ1-1
v_call: TRBV24-1
cdr3_aa: ATSDSRQTEAF

d_call: -
j_call: TRBJ1-2
v_call: TRBV5-1
cdr3_aa: ASKIQGGDYGYT

d_call: -
j_call: TRBJ2-5
v_call: TRBV6-2/TRBV6-3
cdr3_aa: ASSLLDTTQY

d_call: TRBD1
j_call: TRBJ2-2
v_call: TRBV20-1
cdr3_aa: SASDRGRRTGELF

d_call: -
j_call: TRBJ1-1
v_call: TRBV5-8
cdr3_aa: ASSTGGGGTEAF

d_call: -
j_call: TRBJ2-1
v_call: TRBV7-3
cdr3_aa: ASSFGVDNEQF

d_call: TRBD1
j_call: TRBJ1-2
v_call: TRBV12-3/TRBV12-4
cdr3_aa: ASTTGQVDGYT

d_call: TRBD1
j_call: TRBJ1-1
v_call: TRBV5-1
cdr3_aa: ASSHSGQMNTEAF

d_call: TRBD2
j_call: TRBJ2-7
v_call: TRBV4-3
cdr3_aa: ASSQELAGASLTYEQY

d_call: TRBD1
j_call: TRBJ2-7
v_call: TRBV12-5
cdr3_aa: ASGPGQGFYEQY

d_call: -
j_call: TRBJ1-1
v_call: TRBV10-3
cdr3_aa: AISEKLEFQAF

d_call: TRBD1
j_call: TRBJ1-1
v_call: TRBV14
cdr3_aa: ASSGQENTEAF

d_call: -
j_call: TRBJ2-7
v_call: TRBV2
cdr3_aa: ASSLGDYEQY

d_call: TRBD1
j_call: TRBJ1-4
v_call: TRBV13
cdr3_aa: ASSPRQGGILEKLF

d_call: TRBD1
j_call: TRBJ1-5
v_call: TRBV7-2
cdr3_aa: ASSRQGDGNQPQH

d_call: TRBD1
j_call: TRBJ1-2
v_call: TRBV24-1
cdr3_aa: ATSDPGQGGYT

d_call: TRBD1
j_call: TRBJ1-6
v_call: TRBV19
cdr3_aa: ASSPLGGGDSPLH

d_call: TRBD2
j_call: TRBJ2-7
v_call: TRBV19
cdr3_aa: ASNGGNSYEQY

d_call: TRBD2
j_call: TRBJ2-5
v_call: TRBV11-2
cdr3_aa: ASSSGTSGGGTQY

d_call: -
j_call: TRBJ1-3
v_call: TRBV11-2
cdr3_aa: ASSLLQGIGNTIY

d_call: TRBD2
j_call: TRBJ2-1
v_call: TRBV18
cdr3_aa: ASSLGLAGRYEQF

d_call: TRBD2
j_call: TRBJ2-7
v_call: TRBV10-3
cdr3_aa: AISGSGRSLHEQY

d_call: TRBD1
j_call: TRBJ1-1
v_call: TRBV11-3
cdr3_aa: ASSLAEDRGRNTEAF

d_call: -
j_call: TRBJ2-2
v_call: TRBV30
cdr3_aa: AWRKTGYTGELF

d_call: -
j_call: TRBJ1-3
v_call: TRBV19
cdr3_aa: ASSMLGTGNTIY

d_call: TRBD1
j_call: TRBJ1-1
v_call: TRBV14
cdr3_aa: ASSHGTGRWDTEAF

d_call: -
j_call: TRBJ2-1
v_call: TRBV7-2
cdr3_aa: ASSRTGYFQF

d_call: TRBD1
j_call: TRBJ2-3
v_call: TRBV4-3
cdr3_aa: ASSQGRSQGEKTQY

d_call: -
j_call: TRBJ1-1
v_call: TRBV5-4
cdr3_aa: ASSSDRGSNTEAF

d_call: -
j_call: TRBJ1-2
v_call: TRBV7-2
cdr3_aa: ASSLGVGEGYGYT

d_call: TRBD1
j_call: TRBJ1-2
v_call: TRBV5-8
cdr3_aa: ASNPRGQGASGYT